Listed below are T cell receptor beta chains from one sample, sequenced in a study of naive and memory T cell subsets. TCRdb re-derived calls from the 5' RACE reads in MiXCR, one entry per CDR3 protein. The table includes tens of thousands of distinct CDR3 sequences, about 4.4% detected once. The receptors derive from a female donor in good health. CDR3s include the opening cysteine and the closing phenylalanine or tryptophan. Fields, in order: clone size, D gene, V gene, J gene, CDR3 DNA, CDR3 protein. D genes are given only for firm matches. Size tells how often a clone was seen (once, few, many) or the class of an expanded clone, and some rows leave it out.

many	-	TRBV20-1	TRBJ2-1	TGCAGTGCTAGAGATCTTAAGGGCAATGAGCAGTTCTTC	CSARDLKGNEQFF
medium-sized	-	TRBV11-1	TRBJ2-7	TGTGCCAGCAGCTTAGACTACGAGCAGTACTTC	CASSLDYEQYF
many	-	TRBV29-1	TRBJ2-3	TGCAGCGTTGAAGGACCACTGGGTACGCAGTATTTT	CSVEGPLGTQYF
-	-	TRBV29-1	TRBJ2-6	TGCAGTGACCTTGATCTGAAATCTGGGGCCAACGTCCTGACTTTC	CSDLDLKSGANVLTF
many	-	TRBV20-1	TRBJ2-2	TGCAGTGCTTTCTACGGACAGTCGAACACCGGGGAGCTGTTTTTT	CSAFYGQSNTGELFF
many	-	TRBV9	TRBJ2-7	TGTGCCAGCAGCGTAGCCCCTAACTACGAGCAGTACTTC	CASSVAPNYEQYF
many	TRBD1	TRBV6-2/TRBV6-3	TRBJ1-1	TGTGCCAGCAGTAGAATCGGGACAGTGGTTGAAGCTTTCTTT	CASSRIGTVVEAFF
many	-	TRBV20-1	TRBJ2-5	TGCAGTGCCCAGACGAAGGAGACCCAGTACTTC	CSAQTKETQYF
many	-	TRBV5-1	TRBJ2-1	TGCGCCAGCAGCTCCTACAATGAGCAGTTCTTC	CASSSYNEQFF
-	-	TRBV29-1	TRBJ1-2	TGCAGCGTCGTTGACTATGGCGACACCTTC	CSVVDYGDTF
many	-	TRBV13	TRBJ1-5	TGTGCCAGCAGCCCAGGAATCAATCAGCCCCAGCATTTT	CASSPGINQPQHF
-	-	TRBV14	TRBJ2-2	TGTGCCAGCAGCCAAGATTGGATTACCGGGGAGCTGTTTTTT	CASSQDWITGELFF
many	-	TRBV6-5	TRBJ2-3	TGTGCCAGCAGCCCCGCGACAGATACGCAGTATTTT	CASSPATDTQYF
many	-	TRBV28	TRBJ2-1	TGTGCCAGCACTTTGAGTAATGAGCAGTTCTTC	CASTLSNEQFF
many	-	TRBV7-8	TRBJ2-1	TGTGCCAGCATAGAGGCCCGCTTCCAGACCAATGAGCAGTTCTTC	CASIEARFQTNEQFF
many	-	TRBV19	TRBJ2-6	TGTGCCAGTAGTATTGTGGTGGGCTCTGGGGCCAACGTCCTGACTTTC	CASSIVVGSGANVLTF
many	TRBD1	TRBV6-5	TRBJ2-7	TGTGCCAGCACCCAAACAGGGGGCGCCTTCGAGCAGTACTTC	CASTQTGGAFEQYF
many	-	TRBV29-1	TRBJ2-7	TGCAGCGTTGGATCTAACTCCTACGAGCAGTACTTC	CSVGSNSYEQYF
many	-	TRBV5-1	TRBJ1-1	TGCGCCAGCAGCTTGACGGGGAAAGCTTTCTTT	CASSLTGKAFF
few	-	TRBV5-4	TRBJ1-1	TGTGCCAGCAGCTCCCTAGCGAACACTGAAGCTTTCTTT	CASSSLANTEAFF
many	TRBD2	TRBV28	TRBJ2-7	TGTGCCAGCAGTTTATTCGGGGAGGGTCTGTACGAGCAGTACTTC	CASSLFGEGLYEQYF
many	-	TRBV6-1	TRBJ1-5	TGTGCCAGCAGTGAAGTTCCCACAGGGACACATCAGCCCCAGCATTTT	CASSEVPTGTHQPQHF
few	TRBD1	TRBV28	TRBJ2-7	TGTGCCAGCAGTCTCGAGGTGACAGGGCCCAGCATAGGGGAGCAGTACTTC	CASSLEVTGPSIGEQYF
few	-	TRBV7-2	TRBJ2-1	TGTGCCAGCAGCTCAGTAGGAAGGGGGAGGTTGGGGTACAATGAGCAGTTCTTC	CASSSVGRGRLGYNEQFF
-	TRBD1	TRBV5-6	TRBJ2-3	TGTGCCAGCAGCTTGACCTGGGACAGGGTTACAGATACGCAGTATTTT	CASSLTWDRVTDTQYF
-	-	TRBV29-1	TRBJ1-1	TGCAGCGTTGTTTTGGGCGTCCGAAACACTGAAGCTTTCTTT	CSVVLGVRNTEAFF
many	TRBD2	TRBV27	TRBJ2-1	TGTGCCAGCAGTTCCGGGACTAGAGGGGGTGAGCAGTTCTTC	CASSSGTRGGEQFF
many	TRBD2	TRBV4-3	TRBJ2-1	TGCGCCAGCAGCCAAGAGAGGGGACTAGCGGGAGTAAGCAATGAGCAGTTCTTC	CASSQERGLAGVSNEQFF
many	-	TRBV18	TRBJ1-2	TGTGCCAGCTCACCACCGGGAGGGGCAGTGGCTTTTTCCGACTATGGCTACACCTTC	CASSPPGGAVAFSDYGYTF
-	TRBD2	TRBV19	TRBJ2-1	TGTGCCAGTAGTACTAGCGGGAGAGGAGCCGGGAGCTCCTACAATGAGCAGTTCTTC	CASSTSGRGAGSSYNEQFF
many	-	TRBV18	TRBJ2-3	TGTGCCAGCTCACCCCCCTTGAGCCTGACAGATACGCAGTATTTT	CASSPPLSLTDTQYF
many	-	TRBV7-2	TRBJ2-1	TGTGCCAGCAGCTTAGAATCCCGAGGGGTAACTGAGCAGTTCTTC	CASSLESRGVTEQFF
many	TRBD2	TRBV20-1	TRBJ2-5	TGCAGTGCTAGAGCTAGCGGGGAGACCCAGTACTTC	CSARASGETQYF
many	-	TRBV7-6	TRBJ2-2	TGTGCCAGCAGCTCACGACCCGCTGGCGGCGCGAACACCGGGGAGCTGTTTTTT	CASSSRPAGGANTGELFF
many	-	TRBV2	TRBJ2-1	TGTGCCACCAGCGGGCGGGACTCCTACAATGAGCAGTTCTTC	CATSGRDSYNEQFF
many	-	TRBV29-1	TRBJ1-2	TGCAGCGTTGAAGATCGACTGATACCGGGTGGCTACACCTTC	CSVEDRLIPGGYTF
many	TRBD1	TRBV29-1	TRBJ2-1	TGCAGCGTTGAAGAGGGACAGGGGTCTCATGAGCAGTTCTTC	CSVEEGQGSHEQFF
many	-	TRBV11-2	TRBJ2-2	TGTGCCAGCAGCTTAGAATATGTTAACACCGGGGAGCTGTTTTTT	CASSLEYVNTGELFF
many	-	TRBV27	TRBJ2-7	TGTGCCAGTACTAATATTAAGGCCCGGGACTCCGGTTCGGCTTTCCGCTTTACGGCCTACGAGCAGTACTTC	CASTNIKARDSGSAFRFTAYEQYF
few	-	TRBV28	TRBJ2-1	TGTGCCAGCACCCTAGGGGTTTCCTACAATGAGCAGTTCTTC	CASTLGVSYNEQFF